This is a list of T cell receptor beta chains from one sample in a study of Tregs in tolerant kidney transplant recipients. Here immunoSEQ multiplex PCR was the method, and the copy in TCRdb shows in-frame clones only, minus some. The sample includes hundreds of thousands of clones, roughly 80% seen only once; the top ten take less than 0.75%. Sequencing was carried out using CD4+ T cells from blood. Receptors originate from a human donor in good health. The CDR3 runs from the conserved cysteine through the conserved F or W. D genes are given only for firm matches. Only part of the rows carry a size: once, few, many, or a class if the clone is expanded.

V,size,D,J,CDR3,DNA
TRBV30,-,-,TRBJ2-1,CAWSEWGNEQFF,TGTGCCTGGAGTGAGTGGGGCAATGAGCAGTTCTTC
TRBV6-1,-,-,TRBJ1-3,CASSVMRDGTLSGNTIYF,TGTGCCAGCAGTGTTATGAGAGACGGGACCCTCTCTGGAAACACCATATATTTT
TRBV2,-,-,TRBJ2-7,CASSEEGVGGYEQYF,TGTGCCAGCAGTGAAGAGGGGGTCGGAGGTTACGAGCAGTACTTC
TRBV29-1,-,-,TRBJ2-1,CSVEVKNRNYNEQFF,TGCAGCGTTGAAGTCAAGAACAGAAACTACAATGAGCAGTTCTTC
TRBV25-1,once,TRBD1,TRBJ1-4,CASSVRTGASATNEKLFF,TGTGCCAGCAGTGTGAGGACAGGGGCTTCGGCAACTAATGAAAAACTGTTTTTT
TRBV5-1,-,TRBD1,TRBJ1-2,CASSLAGGDYGYTF,TGCGCCAGCAGCTTGGCAGGGGGAGACTATGGCTACACCTTC
TRBV5-1,-,-,TRBJ2-7,CASSLRGGGTLGMQYF,TGCGCCAGCAGCTTGAGGGGCGGAGGTACCTTGGGGATGCAGTACTTC
TRBV6-5,once,-,TRBJ1-6,CASSALQPGSPLHF,TGTGCCAGCAGTGCCCTACAACCTGGCTCACCCCTCCACTTT
TRBV14,-,-,TRBJ2-5,CASSQGQLSRETQYF,TGTGCCAGCAGCCAAGGACAGCTTTCCCGAGAGACCCAGTACTTC
TRBV27,-,-,TRBJ1-2,CASSLSGRVGYGYTF,TGTGCCAGCAGTTTATCGGGCAGGGTGGGGTATGGCTACACCTTC
TRBV2,few,TRBD1,TRBJ1-2,CASSPTGGDGYTF,TGTGCCAGCAGTCCTACAGGGGGCGATGGCTACACCTTC
TRBV27,few,-,TRBJ1-4,CASSARVPEKLFF,TGTGCCAGCAGTGCGAGGGTTCCTGAAAAACTGTTTTTT
TRBV7-8,-,-,TRBJ2-2,CATGGRRGNTGELFF,TGTGCCACCGGAGGACGGCGGGGGAACACCGGGGAGCTGTTTTTT
TRBV2,-,TRBD1,TRBJ2-5,CASSTRQGVETQYF,TGTGCCAGCAGCACTAGACAGGGAGTAGAGACCCAGTACTTC
TRBV6-1,-,-,TRBJ1-1,CASSEWANTEAFF,TGTGCCAGCAGTGAGTGGGCGAACACTGAAGCTTTCTTT
TRBV19,-,TRBD2,TRBJ2-7,CASSVDSGSSYEQYF,TGTGCCAGTAGTGTTGATAGCGGGAGCTCCTACGAGCAGTACTTC
TRBV18,-,-,TRBJ1-1,CASSPSMNTEAFF,TGTGCCAGCTCACCATCAATGAACACTGAAGCTTTCTTT
TRBV29-1,-,-,TRBJ1-2,CSVGGTPGYTF,TGCAGCGTGGGAGGGACCCCGGGCTACACCTTC
TRBV5-4,-,TRBD2,TRBJ2-5,CASSLGGLAGRETQYF,TGTGCCAGCAGCTTGGGGGGACTAGCGGGTAGAGAGACCCAGTACTTC
TRBV2,few,-,TRBJ2-7,CASSPSYEQYF,TGTGCCAGCAGTCCCAGTTACGAGCAGTACTTC
TRBV7-9,-,TRBD2,TRBJ2-3,CASRPSGRSTDTQYF,TGTGCCAGCAGACCTAGCGGGAGGAGCACAGATACGCAGTATTTT
TRBV4-1,-,-,TRBJ1-5,CASSLYGGAQPQHF,TGCGCCAGCAGCCTTTACGGGGGGGCGCAGCCCCAGCATTTT
TRBV6-1,-,-,TRBJ1-5,CASSEGRGGGQPQHF,TGTGCCAGCAGTGAAGGCAGGGGCGGCGGTCAGCCCCAGCATTTT
TRBV19,-,-,TRBJ1-4,CASSIGGRVFNEKLFF,TGTGCCAGTAGTATCGGTGGACGAGTTTTTAATGAAAAACTGTTTTTT
TRBV19,-,-,TRBJ1-5,CASSWSARDQPQHF,TGTGCCAGTAGCTGGAGCGCTCGGGATCAGCCCCAGCATTTT
TRBV29-1,-,-,TRBJ1-1,CSVPSRAKDRAFF,TGCAGCGTTCCCAGCAGGGCGAAAGATAGGGCTTTCTTT
TRBV6-5,-,TRBD2,TRBJ2-7,CASRRTSGTYEQYF,TGTGCCAGCAGGAGGACTAGCGGCACCTACGAGCAGTACTTC
TRBV15,-,TRBD1,TRBJ2-7,CATNRDSSYEQYF,TGTGCCACCAACCGGGACAGTTCCTACGAGCAGTACTTC
TRBV7-8,-,-,TRBJ2-7,CASSSLWGEQYF,TGTGCCAGCAGCTCCCTCTGGGGCGAGCAGTACTTC
TRBV4-2,-,-,TRBJ2-3,CASSQVGASVTSGTDTQYF,TGTGCCAGCAGCCAAGTCGGGGCTAGCGTAACCTCAGGCACAGATACGCAGTATTTT
TRBV4-1,-,-,TRBJ1-6,CASSQEGGRGMPLHF,TGCGCCAGCAGCCAAGAGGGGGGGCGGGGAATGCCCCTCCACTTT
TRBV6-5,-,-,TRBJ2-4,CASSTDTLAKNIQYF,TGTGCCAGCAGTACCGATACCCTAGCCAAAAACATTCAGTACTTC